This T cell receptor beta chain comes out of a study of control samples from healthy donors and cancer patients (TCRdb year 2020). The method was the immunoSEQ multiplex PCR assay. Not all clones reach the TCRdb copy of this immuneACCESS table, which keeps in-frame sequences only. Checked studies attribute under half of the gap to unresolved V genes and leave the rest unexplained. Counted in this sample were about 100,000 clones; roughly nine tenths of them appeared once. The ten largest clones capture about 2.5% of the sample. Including the terminal cysteine and phenylalanine, the CDR3 comprises 13 residues. Here the CDR3 DNA is all that survives: 39 bases in frame from base 1. As encoded in the germline V gene (reference sequence), CDR1 is SEHNR while CDR2 is FQNEAQ. V drops 5 bases and J drops 8 bases, leaving 15 bases in between. About this clone: No cognate antigen has been identified for it. It has no much larger one-base neighbor in the sample; base qualities were not kept.

The rearranged segments are TRBV7-9 and TRBJ1-2; tentative D gene TRBD1, with 5 bases matching. The source material was blood. The origin of this receptor is a woman between 18 and 29 years old in good health. CDR3 loop: CASSPVSTEGYTF. The nucleotide sequence reads TGTGCCAGCAGCCCCGTTTCGACAGAAGGCTACACCTTC. With the rest looked up from the reference TRBV7-9 and TRBJ1-2 genes rather than sequenced, the full variable domain is DTGVSQNPRHKITKRGQNVTFRCDPISEHNRLYWYRQTLGQGPEFLTYFQNEAQLEKSRLLSDRFSAERPKGSFSTLEIQRTEQGDSAMYLCASSPVSTEGYTFGSGTRLTVV.